A single sample gave rise to the 5 T cell receptor beta chains below, sequenced in a study of blood T cell repertoires in COVID-19. Using immunoSEQ multiplex PCR, the repertoire was profiled, and TCRdb retains in-frame clones only, with some absent. This sample carries approximately 130,000 clones, 81% of them seen once, and the ten largest clones take over 7.5%. Specimen: peripheral blood. The receptor source for this set is a woman aged 55 to 70 with active or convalescent COVID-19.

The J gene is TRBJ2-5, the V gene TRBV29-1; 10 bases line up with TRBD2. The J segment lost 7 bases and the V segment lost 6 bases, leaving 2 bases of the junction unmatched. This CDR3 spans 11 amino acids. Germline loops: CDR1 SQVTM, CDR2 ANQGSEA. The CDR3: CSVKRGGTQYF. The DNA of the CDR3 is TGCAGCGTCAAGCGGGGGGGGACCCAGTACTTC.

The chain is built from TRBV5-4 and TRBJ2-2, with D maybe TRBD2 (6 bases). V shed 4 bases and J shed 0 bases, with 16 bases lying between them. CDR3 size: 17 residues. Germline V gives CDR1 SGHNT, CDR2 YYREEE (reference sequence). Written as DNA, the CDR3 is TGTGCCAGCAGCCGGTCCCAGGTAGCGGCGAACACCGGGGAGCTGTTTTTT. It specifies CASSRSQVAANTGELFF.

The chain carries TRBV28 and TRBJ1-1; D is perhaps TRBD1 (5 bases). V was pared by 5 bases and J by 4 bases, with 11 bases between. Germline-derived CDR1 and CDR2 are MDHEN and SYDVKM. CDR3 size: 13 residues. CDR3 sequence: CASSHAGVTEAFF. The DNA of the CDR3 is TGTGCCAGCAGTCATGCGGGGGTCACTGAAGCTTTCTTT.

This clone was detected once. CDR3 sequence reads: CASSLGQGGTPLHF. CDR3 nucleotide sequence: TGTGCCAGCAGCCTCGGTCAGGGTGGGACACCCCTCCACTTT. This chain joins TRBV28 and TRBJ1-6; D perhaps matches TRBD1 (5 bases). Germline V CDR1 and CDR2: MDHEN, SYDVKM. V was pared by 6 bases and J by 11 bases, with 17 bases between. This CDR3 region has 14 residues. The full variable domain, in which reference TRBV28 and TRBJ1-6 provide the parts outside the CDR3, is DVKVTQSSRYLVKRTGEKVFLECVQDMDHENMFWYRQDPGLGLRLIYFSYDVKMKEKGDIPEGYSVSREKKERFSLILESASTNQTSMYLCASSLGQGGTPLHFGNGTRLTVT.

V gene TRBV5-1 combines with J gene TRBJ2-1, with 9 bases matching TRBD1. Germline assignment: CDR1 SGHRS and CDR2 YFSETQ. The V segment lost 4 bases and the J segment 7 bases; nucleotides outside the gene matches: 6. The CDR3 has 14 amino acids. The CDR3 protein is CASSPGQGQNEQFF. DNA of the CDR3: TGCGCCAGCAGCCCAGGACAGGGGCAGAATGAGCAGTTCTTC.